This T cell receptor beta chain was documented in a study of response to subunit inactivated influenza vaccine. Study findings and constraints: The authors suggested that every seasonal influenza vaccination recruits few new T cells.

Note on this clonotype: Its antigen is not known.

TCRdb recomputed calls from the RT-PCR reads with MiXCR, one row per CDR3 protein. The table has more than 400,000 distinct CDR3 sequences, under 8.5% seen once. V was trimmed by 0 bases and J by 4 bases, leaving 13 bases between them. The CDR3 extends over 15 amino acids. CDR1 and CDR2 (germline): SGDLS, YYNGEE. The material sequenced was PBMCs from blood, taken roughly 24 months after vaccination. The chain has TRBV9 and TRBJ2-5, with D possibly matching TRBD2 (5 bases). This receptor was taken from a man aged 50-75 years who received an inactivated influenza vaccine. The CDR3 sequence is CASSVEANGVETQYF. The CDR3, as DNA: TGTGCCAGCAGCGTAGAAGCGAACGGGGTAGAGACCCAGTACTTC. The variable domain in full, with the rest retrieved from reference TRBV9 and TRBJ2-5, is DSGVTQTPKHLITATGQRVTLRCSPRSGDLSVYWYQQSLDQGLQFLIQYYNGEERAKGNILERFSAQQFPDLHSELNLSSLELGDSALYFCASSVEANGVETQYFGPGTRLLVL.